Here is one T cell receptor (beta chain) with its context. What it recognizes is unknown. The data derive from a study of cytomegalovirus exposure and HLA in healthy donors. Primers for the PCR totalled 60 Vbeta and 13 Jbeta. Sequencing was performed with immunoSEQ multiplex PCR; in TCRdb, only in-frame clones are kept and a portion is missing. This sample's table has more than 60,000 clones. Per germline, CDR1 SGHRS and CDR2 YFSETQ. The CDR3 runs to 18 residues. The J segment lost 5 bases and the V segment lost 4 bases, leaving 18 bases of the junction unmatched. Study-wide results and limits: TCR beta sequences reportedly predicted most subjects' HLA-A and HLA-B alleles accurately. The listing of 150 or so TCR beta chains classed them as cytomegalovirus-associated. According to a later analysis, donors in an Asian-associated ancestry cluster reportedly had fewer N-insertions than the roughly 670-donor mean. Upon later analysis, TCR association rates were observed to vary by HLA locus, being highest for DRB1 and lowest for HLA-C.

This sequence originates from a boy aged 10-17 years in good health and CMV-seronegative. The sample comprised PBMCs. The rearrangement uses TRBV5-1 and TRBJ2-5, with 9 bases fitting TRBD1. CDR3 region: CASSRGSGTGSPYETQYF. CDR3 sequence (DNA): TGCGCCAGCAGCAGGGGATCTGGGACAGGGTCGCCGTATGAGACCCAGTACTTC.